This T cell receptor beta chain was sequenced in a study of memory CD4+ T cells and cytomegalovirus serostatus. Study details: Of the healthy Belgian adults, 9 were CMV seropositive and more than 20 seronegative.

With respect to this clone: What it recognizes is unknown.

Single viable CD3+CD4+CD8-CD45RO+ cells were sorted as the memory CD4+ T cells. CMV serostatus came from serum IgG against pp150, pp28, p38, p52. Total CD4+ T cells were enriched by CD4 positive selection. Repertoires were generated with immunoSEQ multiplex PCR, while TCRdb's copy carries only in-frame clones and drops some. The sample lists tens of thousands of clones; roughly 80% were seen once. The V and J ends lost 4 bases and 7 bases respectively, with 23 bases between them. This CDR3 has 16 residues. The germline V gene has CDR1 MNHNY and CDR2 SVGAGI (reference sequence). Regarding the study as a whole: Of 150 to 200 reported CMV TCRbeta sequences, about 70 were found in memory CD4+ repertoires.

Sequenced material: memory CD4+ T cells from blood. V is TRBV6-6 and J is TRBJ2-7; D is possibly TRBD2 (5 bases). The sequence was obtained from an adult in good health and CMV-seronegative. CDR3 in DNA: TGTGCCAGCAGTTTCTACTCTTTGACCGGCCGCGGGGAGCAGTACTTC. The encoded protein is CASSFYSLTGRGEQYF.